The following is a T cell receptor (beta chain) sequence with its context. Which antigen it targets is not known. Base qualities are not provided; no much larger clone lies one nucleotide away. The data stem from a study of cytomegalovirus exposure and HLA in healthy donors (dated by TCRdb to about 2017). Regarding the study in general: An earlier analysis of some 550 of the donors reported approximately 290 Gb of sequence data and 100 million to 130 million unique TCR beta sequences from about 180 million T cells. Around 330 gigabases of sequencing data and 70 million to 95 million unique TCR sequences made up an early release that covered nearly 650 HLA-typed donors. Of the 300 to 400 genotyped donors, 65% to 90% fell in the genetic ancestry cluster associated with self-reported Caucasian donors. The study aimed to test whether signatures of past pathogen exposure could be identified by cataloging public T cell receptors. The study profiled the T cell repertoires of 666 subjects by immunosequencing and related them to cytomegalovirus serostatus. A separate validation cohort of more than 100 different subjects was used in addition to the roughly 670-subject first cohort. The study combined high-throughput TCR immunosequencing, statistical association of individual TCRs with disease status, and machine learning to predict cytomegalovirus infection status. A later analysis re-examined previously published TCR beta repertoires from 500 to 700 donors and added high-resolution HLA genotyping to investigate patterns of TCR occurrence. Rather than drawing on any new phenotypic data, the later analysis identified candidate immune exposures from TCR beta sequences and the way those sequences occurred across donors. An earlier analysis of several hundred of the donors applied high-throughput TCR beta sequencing to assess whether each TCR beta V gene segment acted as functional or pseudogenic. Donor age, sex, ethnicity and CMV serostatus were collected together with the repertoire data. A later genetic analysis used genome-wide SNP genotypes for about 55% of the 666 donors, treating that subset as a discovery cohort. Every repertoire in the discovery cohort had been generated on one and the same sequencing platform. Class I and class II HLA loci were covered by the typing at four-digit resolution. The number of donors typed differed by locus, with about 629-630 for A, B, C, DRB1 and DQB1, 522 for DQA1, 600 to 610 for DPA1, and 472 for DPB1. A few DR-DQ haplotypes were handled as single units for association and clustering because linkage in the cohort was strong. Across around 400 genotyped donors of the cohort, an average of approximately 220,000 unique TCR beta nucleotide sequences per donor were sequenced, and 15% to 20% of those sequences were non-productive. Results the study describes overall, beyond this receptor: The authors suggested that the approach could potentially be extended to other disease states and immunological phenotypes. Because counts were too low, about 15 rarely observed V segments, including chromosome 9 orphons, were left out of the earlier analysis of some 600 of the donors. The classifier was reported to diagnose cytomegalovirus status with high specificity and sensitivity in both the original cohort and the validation cohort. According to a later analysis, parvovirus B19, influenza, CMV and Epstein-Barr virus appeared linked to several top co-occurrence clusters. Correlated functional status among segregating V segments might be attributable to linkage disequilibrium, but an unknown experimental factor could not be ruled out. In a later analysis, 15,000 to 20,000 TCR beta sequences were associated with specific HLA alleles at a false discovery rate of 0.05. A cluster of highly shared sequence variants was judged likely to be a technical artifact of the sequencing pipeline. A further reported finding was that TCR beta sequences accurately predicted the HLA-A and HLA-B alleles for most subjects in the first cohort. Immune exposure information for the cohort was limited to CMV serostatus. Compared with the roughly 710-donor mean, donors in an Asian-associated ancestry cluster had fewer N-insertions in productive TCRs, according to a later genetic analysis. In an earlier analysis of around 500 of the donors, most TCR beta V segments appeared in productive rearrangements about 87% or about 30% of the time, broadly matching IMGT annotations. While some public TCRs were present in many individuals, most TCR sequences turned up only very rarely across donors. A total of 150 to 200 TCR beta chains were listed by the study as associated with cytomegalovirus. An association between a missense DCLRE1C variant and V-gene and J-gene trimming of TCR beta chains was found in a later genetic analysis and replicated in an independent cohort. Only TCR beta chains were sequenced in this cohort, and the absence of alpha or paired-chain data limited detectable features. Presence/absence analyses assumed roughly uniform sequencing depth across donors, an assumption that may not hold. In a later analysis, the rate of TCR association differed among HLA loci, with DRB1 alleles having the most associated TCRs and HLA-C alleles having the fewest. Because HLA typing was missing for some donors at each locus, association tests included only the typed subset. In a later analysis, HLA-associated TCR beta chains showed more clonal expansion and lower generation probabilities than non-associated chains that were equally common. A few of the identified cytomegalovirus-associated TCR beta chains were confirmed in vitro to be specific for cytomegalovirus antigens. A later analysis found that most CMV-associated TCR beta chains appeared HLA-restricted, with HLA associations seemingly driven largely by CMV exposure. Assigning TCR associations to individual alleles was difficult when HLA alleles, especially DR and DQ, strongly co-occurred. Some IMGT-functional V segments, including TRBV6-2 and TRBV6-3, could not be distinguished by the 87-base-pair reads and were therefore excluded.

Inclusive of the bounding cysteine and phenylalanine, the CDR3 is 14 residues long. The DNA shown is the 42-base CDR3, in frame from base 1. V trim: 2 bases; J trim: 6 bases; unmatched bases: 6. Based on the germline V gene, the CDR1 and CDR2 sequences are SNHLY and FYNNEI. The library came from the immunoSEQ multiplex PCR assay. A mixture of 60 forward primers for TCR Vbeta segments and 13 reverse primers for TCR Jbeta segments was used in the multiplex PCR. The CDR3 region of rearranged TCR beta genes was amplified from genomic DNA by a multiplex PCR assay. The Illumina HiSeq System was used to sequence the amplified TCR beta libraries as 87-base-pair reads. As for the original processing: A later analysis tallied 80 million to 95 million unique TCR beta chains across the roughly 610 repertoires, and about 12 million of those chains were shared by two or more donors. A nearest-neighbor algorithm error-corrected the raw reads and collapsed the reads into unique sequences, merging closely related sequences to remove PCR and sequencing errors. CDR3 sequences were aligned to IMGT reference sequences to assign V, D and J gene segments. For a sequence to be retained, at least a six-nucleotide match to both a V gene segment and a J gene segment was required. A rearrangement was called productive if the CDR3 had no stop codons and remained in frame with V and J, and every other rearrangement was called non-productive. Following IMGT convention, CDR3 was defined as the stretch from the second conserved V-encoded cysteine to the conserved J-encoded phenylalanine. Sequences without an unambiguous match to a single V gene segment were excluded from the earlier analysis of almost 600 of the donors. In an earlier analysis of 500 to 750 of the donors, V segments were called functional above 56.7% productive rearrangements and were called segregating when the between-donor standard deviation exceeded 5%. A statistical classification framework was developed to diagnose cytomegalovirus status using the catalog of TCR beta chain sequences. V and J gene assignment, in a later analysis, came from comparing TCR nucleotide sequences with IMGT/GENE-DB human TR gene sequences. The TCRdist pipeline was used in a later analysis to assign CDR3 sequences and most-parsimonious VDJ recombination scenarios. A later analysis defined each TCR beta chain by its CDR3 amino acid sequence plus V-gene family, and excluded reads lacking a unique V-gene family. To address suspected cross-contamination and a sequencing artifact, a later analysis removed roughly 640 highly shared, low-generation-probability nucleotide sequences. In a later analysis, a clonal expansion index for each public chain was calculated from normalized within-repertoire ranks of inferred template counts. In a later analysis, generation probabilities were computed with a VDJ recombination model fitted to out-of-frame rearrangements, and the resulting probabilities were checked against IGoR. Hypergeometric tests were used in a later analysis to score TCR-TCR, TCR-HLA and TCR-CMV co-occurrence, with a repertoire-size bias correction applied to the TCR pairs. In a later analysis, false discovery rates were estimated by permuting HLA or CMV assignments 20 times. In a later analysis, co-occurring TCRs were grouped with DBSCAN, and TCRdist sequence similarity was added when clustering was performed within HLA-allele-positive subsets. Repertoires with fewer than 30,000 or more than 120,000 public chains were left out of co-occurrence clustering, as were four to six repertoires with anomalous nucleotide sharing. TCRdb provides this immuneACCESS table in a form limited to in-frame rearrangements. Some clones are lacking; in checked studies, under half of them reflect an unresolved V gene, and why the rest are absent is not known. That table furnishes V, J and clone size, whereas the DNA furnished D and trimming. The sample has 110,000 to 150,000 clones on record, 75% to 80% of them singletons. The top ten hold less than 3% of the sample.

The cohort was made up of 666 healthy bone marrow donors. Cohort members were all nominally healthy when sampled, although unrecorded immune exposures were likely present. The donor was CMV seropositive and was included in the group of 250 to 300 seropositive cohort members. A peripheral blood sample was collected from each donor, and TCR beta sequencing was performed on peripheral blood mononuclear cells. The Qiagen DNeasy Blood Extraction Kit was used to extract genomic DNA from the blood cell samples. Material for sequencing was PBMCs. This TCR was sampled from a woman younger than 35 in good health and CMV-seropositive. The V gene is TRBV2 and the J gene is TRBJ1-2; 7 nucleotides in the junction match TRBD1. The nucleotide sequence reads TGTGCCAGCAGTGAATCGACAGGGCGGCATGGCTACACCTTC. It translates as CASSESTGRHGYTF.